This T cell receptor (beta chain) emerged from a study of vaccination effects on CD4 cells after COVID-19. Study details: Sample provision by two convalescent patients occurred 16 days and one week before vaccination.

Before sequencing, viral peptide pools were used by the ViraFEST assay to expand antigen-specific CD4+ T cells. Culturing for approximately 10 days preceded CD4+ T cell isolation. The individual was infected with SARS-CoV-2 between March and December 2020, as confirmed by PCR. In the cultures, half the medium was exchanged for IL-2 medium on days 3 and 7. For this clone: Its cognate antigen is unknown.

TCRdb's copy holds only in-frame clones and misses some; the assay was immunoSEQ multiplex PCR. The table shows roughly 45,000 clones, with roughly 70% occurring only once. The sequences come from CD4+ T cells from PBMCs cultured with a peptide pool, collected before COVID-19 vaccination. The sequence derives from a human donor who had a prior SARS-CoV-2 infection.

DNA of the CDR3: TGTGCCAGCAGTTACACCCCGGGACAGGGTGACAATGAGCAGTTCTTC. Protein product: CASSYTPGQGDNEQFF. The rearrangement links TRBV6-6 to TRBJ2-1, with 9 bases identical to TRBD1. The V gene end was trimmed by 2 bases and the J gene end by 5 bases; junction bases not matched to a gene: 7. The germline V gene has CDR1 MNHNY and CDR2 SVGAGI (reference sequence). CDR3 size: 16 residues.